The entry below gives a single TCR beta chain sequence along with its context. Antigen: not known. The germline CDR1 and CDR2 sequences are DFQATT and SNEGSKA (reference sequence). The CDR3 contains 11 residues. V shed 5 bases and J shed 6 bases, with 10 bases lying between them. These data are taken from a study of cytomegalovirus exposure and HLA in healthy donors. Vbeta (60) and Jbeta (13) primers were used in the PCR. Assay: immunoSEQ multiplex PCR; the TCRdb copy retains only in-frame clones and omits some. Found here are hundreds of thousands of clones, about 72% of them singletons; the top ten hold 3.8%. Study outcomes and limitations: Data from an earlier analysis indicated that most TCR beta V segments were productive either about 87% or about 30% of the time. Cytomegalovirus status was reportedly diagnosed by the classifier with high sensitivity and specificity. It is likely that the observed cluster of highly shared sequence variants was a sequencing artifact. HLA allele associations emerged for about 16,000 TCR beta sequences in a later analysis, at 0.05 false discovery rate.

The J gene is TRBJ1-2, the V gene TRBV20-1; a weak D match, TRBD1 (6 bases). The sample was PBMCs. The clonotype comes from a male donor in good health and CMV-seronegative. The CDR3 DNA reads TGCAGTGCTTCAGGGGTCGATGGCTACACCTTC. Translation gives CSASGVDGYTF.